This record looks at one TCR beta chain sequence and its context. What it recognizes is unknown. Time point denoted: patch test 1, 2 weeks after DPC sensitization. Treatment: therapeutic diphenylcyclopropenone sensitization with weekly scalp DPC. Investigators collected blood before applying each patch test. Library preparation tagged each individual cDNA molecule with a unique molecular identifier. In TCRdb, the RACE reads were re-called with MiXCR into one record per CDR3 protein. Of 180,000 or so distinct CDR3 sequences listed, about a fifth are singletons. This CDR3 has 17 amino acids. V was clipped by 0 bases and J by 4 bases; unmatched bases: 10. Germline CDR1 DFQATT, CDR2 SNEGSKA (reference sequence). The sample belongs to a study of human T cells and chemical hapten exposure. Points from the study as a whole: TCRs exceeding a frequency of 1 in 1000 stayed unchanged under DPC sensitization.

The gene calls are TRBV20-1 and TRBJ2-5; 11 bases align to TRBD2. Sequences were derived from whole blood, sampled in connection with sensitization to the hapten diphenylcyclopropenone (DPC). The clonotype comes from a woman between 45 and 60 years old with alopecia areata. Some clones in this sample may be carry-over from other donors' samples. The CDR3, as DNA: TGCAGTGCTAGAGATAGGATAGCGGGAGGGCCGGGAGAGACCCAGTACTTC. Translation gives CSARDRIAGGPGETQYF.